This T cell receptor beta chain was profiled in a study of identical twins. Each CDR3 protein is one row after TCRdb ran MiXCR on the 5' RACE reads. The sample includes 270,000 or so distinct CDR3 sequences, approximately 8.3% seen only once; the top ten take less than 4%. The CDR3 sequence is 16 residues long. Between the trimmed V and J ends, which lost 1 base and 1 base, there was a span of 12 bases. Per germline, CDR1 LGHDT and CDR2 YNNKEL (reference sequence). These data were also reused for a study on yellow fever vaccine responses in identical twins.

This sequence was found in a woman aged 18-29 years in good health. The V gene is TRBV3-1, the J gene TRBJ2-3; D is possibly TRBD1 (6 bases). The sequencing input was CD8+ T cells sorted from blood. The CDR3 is CASSQVAPGGTDTQYF. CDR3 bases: TGTGCCAGCAGCCAAGTTGCCCCAGGGGGCACAGATACGCAGTATTTT.